This TCR beta chain was captured by sequencing in a study of graft-versus-host responses after intestinal transplantation. Sequencing was performed with immunoSEQ multiplex PCR; in TCRdb, only in-frame clones are kept and a portion is missing. The table lists approximately 7,000 clones, approximately 71% of them singletons. V shed 7 bases and J shed 2 bases, with 17 bases lying between them. This CDR3 comprises 15 residues. Per the germline V gene, CDR1 is MDHEN and CDR2 is SYDVKM. Processed graft tissue released its intraepithelial and lamina propria lymphocytes. This TCR was sampled from a human patient who received an intestinal transplant, so some T cells may come from the graft donor. The chain employs TRBV28 and TRBJ1-2; perhaps TRBD1 as D (6 bases). Source: ileum tissue, taken roughly 55 days after transplant. This CDR3 is CASKWAGASNYGYTF. CDR3 nucleotides: TGTGCCAGCAAATGGGCAGGGGCTTCGAACTATGGCTACACCTTC.